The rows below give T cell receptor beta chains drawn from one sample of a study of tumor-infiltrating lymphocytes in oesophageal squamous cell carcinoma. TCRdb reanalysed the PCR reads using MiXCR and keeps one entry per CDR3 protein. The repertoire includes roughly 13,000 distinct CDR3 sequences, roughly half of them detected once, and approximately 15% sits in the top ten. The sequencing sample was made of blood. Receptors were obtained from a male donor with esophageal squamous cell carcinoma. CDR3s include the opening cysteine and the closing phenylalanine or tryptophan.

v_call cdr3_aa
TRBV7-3 CASSAVAGAIQYF
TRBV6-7 CASSYSGTYGYTF
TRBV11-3 CASSLSRQGRQYF
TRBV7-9 CASSLATQTGHGYTF
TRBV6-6 CASSYLRGGWTDTQYF
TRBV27 CASSFDPISYEQYF
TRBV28 CASLDPDYGANTYEQYF
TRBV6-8 CASSSVTEYNEQFF
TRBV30 CAWSVGAVNEQYF
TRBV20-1 CSLKGTVLAKNIQYF
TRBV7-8 CASSLGGGSPSYNEQFF
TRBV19 CASSRAGTPSYEQYF
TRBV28 CASSLPSEGGYNEQYF
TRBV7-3 CASSSGTTWELFF
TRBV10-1 CASSDAGGNEQFF
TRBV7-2 CASSSHRASYEQYF
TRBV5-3 CASSLAGGLNEQYF
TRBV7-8 CASSLGTSGNEQFF
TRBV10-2 CASSDPGLAVYNEQFF
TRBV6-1 CASSEGGVANEKLFF
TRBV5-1 CASSLKGELFF
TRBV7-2 CASSERGLVSFNEQFF
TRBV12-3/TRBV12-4 CASSSPLAGGHTGELFF
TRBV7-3 CASSIGHLYEQYF
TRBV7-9 CASSLGSGWVVEQYF
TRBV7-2 CASSSAGGPYEQFF
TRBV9 CASSFSGSSYEQYF
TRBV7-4 CASSLRGRGTDTQYF
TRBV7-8 CASSLDRAEQFF
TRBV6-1 CASSYKISGSRSPGELYF
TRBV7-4 CASSLGQGPNEQFF
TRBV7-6 CASSLGRVVTDTQYF
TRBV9 CASSHGRADSRTQYF
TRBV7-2 CASSLSWAADYGYTF
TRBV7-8 CASSSRDYPPREQYF
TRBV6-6 CASSYSSGTGGTEAFF
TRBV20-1 CSARPQRRSYNEQFF
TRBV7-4 CASSLTDYNSPLHF
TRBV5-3 CARSGSGSTSYNEQYF
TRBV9 CASSKYDQTSAYNEQFF
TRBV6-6 CASSYSVNTEAFF